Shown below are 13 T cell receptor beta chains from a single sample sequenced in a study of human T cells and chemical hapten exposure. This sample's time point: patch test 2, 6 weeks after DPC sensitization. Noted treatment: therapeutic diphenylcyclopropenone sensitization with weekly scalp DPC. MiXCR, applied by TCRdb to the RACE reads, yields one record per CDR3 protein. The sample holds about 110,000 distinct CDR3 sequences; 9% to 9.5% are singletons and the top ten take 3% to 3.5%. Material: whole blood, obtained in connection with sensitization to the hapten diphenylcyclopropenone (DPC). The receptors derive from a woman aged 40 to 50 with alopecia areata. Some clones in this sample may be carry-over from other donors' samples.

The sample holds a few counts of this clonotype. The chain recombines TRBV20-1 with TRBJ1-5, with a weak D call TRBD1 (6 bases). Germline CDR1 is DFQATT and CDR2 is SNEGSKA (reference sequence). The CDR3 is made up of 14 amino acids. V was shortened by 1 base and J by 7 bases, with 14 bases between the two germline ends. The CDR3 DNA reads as TGCAGTGCTAGAGGCAGGGGACCCTCGCAGCCCCAGCATTTT. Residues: CSARGRGPSQPQHF.

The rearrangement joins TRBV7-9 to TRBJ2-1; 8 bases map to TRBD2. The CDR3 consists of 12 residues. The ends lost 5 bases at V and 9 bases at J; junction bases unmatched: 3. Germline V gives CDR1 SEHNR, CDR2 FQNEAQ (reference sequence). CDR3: CASSTLAVEQFF. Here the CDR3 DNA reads TGTGCCAGCAGCACACTAGCGGTTGAGCAGTTCTTC.

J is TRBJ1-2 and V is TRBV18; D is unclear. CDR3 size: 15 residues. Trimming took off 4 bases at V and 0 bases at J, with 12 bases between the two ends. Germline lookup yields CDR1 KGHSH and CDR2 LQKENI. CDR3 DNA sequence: TGTGCCAGCTCACTCGCGTTTACGGCTAACTATGGCTACACCTTC. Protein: CASSLAFTANYGYTF.

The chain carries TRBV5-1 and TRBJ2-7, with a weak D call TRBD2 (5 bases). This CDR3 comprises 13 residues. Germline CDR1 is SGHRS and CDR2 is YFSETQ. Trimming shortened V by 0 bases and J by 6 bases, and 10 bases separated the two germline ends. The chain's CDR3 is CASSLAAGSEQYF. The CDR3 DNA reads TGCGCCAGCAGCTTGGCGGCGGGCTCCGAGCAGTACTTC. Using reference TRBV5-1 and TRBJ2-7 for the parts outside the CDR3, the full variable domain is KAGVTQTPRYLIKTRGQQVTLSCSPISGHRSVSWYQQTPGQGLQFLFEYFSETQRNKGNFPGRFSGRQFSNSRSEMNVSTLELGDSALYLCASSLAAGSEQYFGPGTRLTVT.

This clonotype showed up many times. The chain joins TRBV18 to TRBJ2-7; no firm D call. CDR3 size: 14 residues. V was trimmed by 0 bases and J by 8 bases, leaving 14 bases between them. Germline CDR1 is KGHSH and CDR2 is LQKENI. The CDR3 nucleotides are TGTGCCAGCTCACCACCGACGGTATCTACCCAGCAGTACTTC. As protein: CASSPPTVSTQQYF.

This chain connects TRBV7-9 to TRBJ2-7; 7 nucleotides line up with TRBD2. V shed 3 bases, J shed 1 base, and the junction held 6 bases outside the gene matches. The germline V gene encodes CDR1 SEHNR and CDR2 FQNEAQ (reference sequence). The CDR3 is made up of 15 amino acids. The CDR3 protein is CASSLSGAHSYEQYF. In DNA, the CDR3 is TGTGCCAGCAGCTTGAGCGGGGCCCATTCCTACGAGCAGTACTTC.

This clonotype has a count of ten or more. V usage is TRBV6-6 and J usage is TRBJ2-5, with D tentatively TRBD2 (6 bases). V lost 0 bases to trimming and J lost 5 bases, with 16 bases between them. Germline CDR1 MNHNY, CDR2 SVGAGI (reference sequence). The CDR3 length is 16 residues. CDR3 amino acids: CASSYSERLAPETQYF. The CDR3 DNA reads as TGTGCCAGCAGTTACTCCGAACGGCTAGCGCCTGAGACCCAGTACTTC.

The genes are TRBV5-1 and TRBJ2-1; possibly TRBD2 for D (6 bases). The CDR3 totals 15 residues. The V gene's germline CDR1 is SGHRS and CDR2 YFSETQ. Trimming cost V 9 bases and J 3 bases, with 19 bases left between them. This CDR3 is CATKEGTGDYNEQFF. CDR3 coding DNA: TGCGCCACCAAAGAGGGGACTGGCGACTACAATGAGCAGTTCTTC.

Here the CDR3 DNA reads TGTGCCAGCAGTTACATTGGCCCGGGGGCCGCACCGGCAGATACGCAGTATTTT. It yields the protein CASSYIGPGAAPADTQYF. The chain carries TRBV6-2 or TRBV6-3 and TRBJ2-3, with D perhaps being TRBD1 or TRBD2 (6 bases each). Trimming took off 2 bases at V and 4 bases at J, with 22 bases between the two ends. This CDR3 has 18 amino acids. Germline V lookup: CDR1 MNHEY, CDR2 SVGEGT.

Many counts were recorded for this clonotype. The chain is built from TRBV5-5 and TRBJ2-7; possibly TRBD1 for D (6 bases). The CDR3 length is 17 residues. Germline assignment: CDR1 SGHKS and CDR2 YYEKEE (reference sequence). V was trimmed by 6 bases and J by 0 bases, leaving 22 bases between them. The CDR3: CASMRDSGGAISYEQYF. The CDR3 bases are TGTGCCAGCATGAGAGACAGTGGGGGCGCTATCTCCTACGAGCAGTACTTC.

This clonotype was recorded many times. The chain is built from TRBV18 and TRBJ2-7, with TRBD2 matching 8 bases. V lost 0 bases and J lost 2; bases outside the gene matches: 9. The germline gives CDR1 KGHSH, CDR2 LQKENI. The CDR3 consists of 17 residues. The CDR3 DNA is TGTGCCAGCTCACCACCGTTTCTTGCGGGGGGCACCTACGAGCAGTACTTC. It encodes CASSPPFLAGGTYEQYF.

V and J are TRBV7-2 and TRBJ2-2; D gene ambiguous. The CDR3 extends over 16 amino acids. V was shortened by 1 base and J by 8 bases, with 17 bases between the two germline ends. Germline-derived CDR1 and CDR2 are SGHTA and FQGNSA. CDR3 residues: CASSLGARVQVGELFF. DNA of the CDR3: TGTGCCAGCAGCTTAGGGGCCCGGGTACAAGTAGGGGAGCTGTTTTTT. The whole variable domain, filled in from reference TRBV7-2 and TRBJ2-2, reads GAGVSQSPSNKVTEKGKDVELRCDPISGHTALYWYRQSLGQGLEFLIYFQGNSAPDKSGLPSDRFSAERTGGSVSTLTIQRTQQEDSAVYLCASSLGARVQVGELFFGEGSRLTVL.

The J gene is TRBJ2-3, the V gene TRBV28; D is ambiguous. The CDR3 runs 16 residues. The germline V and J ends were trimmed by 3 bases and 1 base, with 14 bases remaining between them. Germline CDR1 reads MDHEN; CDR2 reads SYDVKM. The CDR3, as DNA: TGTGCCAGCAGTTTCTCGGGCGTGCCGGGCACAGATACGCAGTATTTT. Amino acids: CASSFSGVPGTDTQYF.